These T cell receptor beta chains were read from a single sample in a study of shared clonotypes between healthy human individuals. The assay was immunoSEQ multiplex PCR, and TCRdb's table has in-frame clones only and misses some. The sample holds 2 million to 2.5 million clones, over 90% seen once. Sample: naive CD4+ T cells from PBMCs. The source is a young man in good health. Some clones in this sample may be carry-over from other donors' samples. CDR3s include the opening cysteine and the closing phenylalanine or tryptophan. The D gene is left open where the match is weak. Clone size appears in some rows only: once, few, many, or a class for an expanded clone.

clone size: -; D gene: -; V gene: TRBV5-4; J gene: TRBJ2-1; CDR3 DNA: TGTGCCAGCAGCTTGACTAGTCGGGTTAATGAGCAGTTCTTC; CDR3 protein: CASSLTSRVNEQFF
clone size: -; D gene: -; V gene: TRBV4-1; J gene: TRBJ1-2; CDR3 DNA: TGCGCCAGCAGCCCCCGCGATCTGCGGGGCTACACCTTC; CDR3 protein: CASSPRDLRGYTF
clone size: -; D gene: TRBD2; V gene: TRBV19; J gene: TRBJ2-3; CDR3 DNA: TGTGCCAGTAGTGCCCTAGCGGGAGGAGTTACGCAGTATTTT; CDR3 protein: CASSALAGGVTQYF
clone size: -; D gene: -; V gene: TRBV28; J gene: TRBJ2-5; CDR3 DNA: TGTGCCAGCAGACTTACGTACCAAGAGACCCAGTACTTC; CDR3 protein: CASRLTYQETQYF
clone size: -; D gene: -; V gene: TRBV18; J gene: TRBJ1-1; CDR3 DNA: TGTGCCAGCTCACCACTAGGGGTGAACACTGAAGCTTTCTTT; CDR3 protein: CASSPLGVNTEAFF
clone size: -; D gene: -; V gene: TRBV10-3; J gene: TRBJ1-2; CDR3 DNA: TGTGCCATCAGTGGGGGGAGCCCCCACTATGGCTACACCTTC; CDR3 protein: CAISGGSPHYGYTF
clone size: -; D gene: -; V gene: TRBV27; J gene: TRBJ2-7; CDR3 DNA: TGTGCCAGCAGCCCGTTGGATTTTACCTACGAGCAGTACTTC; CDR3 protein: CASSPLDFTYEQYF
clone size: -; D gene: -; V gene: TRBV6-5; J gene: TRBJ2-1; CDR3 DNA: TGTGCCAGCAGTTCAGTGGTTGGACTCGTTTACAATGAGCAGTTCTTC; CDR3 protein: CASSSVVGLVYNEQFF
clone size: once; D gene: TRBD1; V gene: TRBV5-1; J gene: TRBJ2-7; CDR3 DNA: TGCGCCAGCAGCTCGGACAGGGGGAAGCCCTACGAGCAGTACTTC; CDR3 protein: CASSSDRGKPYEQYF
clone size: -; D gene: -; V gene: TRBV19; J gene: TRBJ1-5; CDR3 DNA: TGTGCCAGTAGTACCTACAATCAGCCCCAGCATTTT; CDR3 protein: CASSTYNQPQHF
clone size: -; D gene: -; V gene: TRBV7-9; J gene: TRBJ2-1; CDR3 DNA: TGTGCCAGCCTCGGGTACAATGAGCAGTTCTTC; CDR3 protein: CASLGYNEQFF
clone size: -; D gene: -; V gene: TRBV7-2; J gene: TRBJ2-3; CDR3 DNA: TGTGCCAGCAGCTTACGGGGCAGCCAAACGCAGTATTTT; CDR3 protein: CASSLRGSQTQYF
clone size: -; D gene: TRBD2; V gene: TRBV11-3; J gene: TRBJ2-5; CDR3 DNA: TGTGCCAGCAGCTTAGGCCTAGCGGGAGTTTCGGAGACCCAGTACTTC; CDR3 protein: CASSLGLAGVSETQYF
clone size: -; D gene: -; V gene: TRBV7-2; J gene: TRBJ2-1; CDR3 DNA: TGTGCCAGCAGCCCGGGATACAATGAGCAGTTCTTC; CDR3 protein: CASSPGYNEQFF
clone size: -; D gene: -; V gene: TRBV5-1; J gene: TRBJ1-4; CDR3 DNA: TGCGCCAGCAGCCCCGGACGCCTGGGAAATGAAAAACTGTTTTTT; CDR3 protein: CASSPGRLGNEKLFF
clone size: -; D gene: -; V gene: TRBV12-5; J gene: TRBJ2-3; CDR3 DNA: TGTGCTAGTGGTTTTGGCGGCTACACAGATACGCAGTATTTT; CDR3 protein: CASGFGGYTDTQYF
clone size: -; D gene: -; V gene: TRBV7-9; J gene: TRBJ1-6; CDR3 DNA: TGTGCCAGCAGCCCCGACAGCCGAGGGGCACCCCTCCACTTT; CDR3 protein: CASSPDSRGAPLHF
clone size: -; D gene: -; V gene: TRBV2; J gene: TRBJ1-2; CDR3 DNA: TGTGCCAGCAGGTACAGCGAACGCTACACCTTC; CDR3 protein: CASRYSERYTF
clone size: -; D gene: -; V gene: TRBV11-2; J gene: TRBJ2-3; CDR3 DNA: TGTGCCAGCAGCTTGTATCGGGATACGCAGTATTTT; CDR3 protein: CASSLYRDTQYF
clone size: -; D gene: -; V gene: TRBV5-1; J gene: TRBJ1-2; CDR3 DNA: TGCGCCAGCAGCTTGGAAGGGGCGCTGGGCTATGGCTACACCTTC; CDR3 protein: CASSLEGALGYGYTF
clone size: -; D gene: TRBD1; V gene: TRBV29-1; J gene: TRBJ1-2; CDR3 DNA: TGCAGCGTTGTTGGGACAGAGAACTATGGCTGCACCTTC; CDR3 protein: CSVVGTENYGCTF
clone size: -; D gene: -; V gene: TRBV30; J gene: TRBJ1-3; CDR3 DNA: TGTGCCTGGACCGCCGCCGGCTCTGGAAACACCATATATTTT; CDR3 protein: CAWTAAGSGNTIYF
clone size: -; D gene: TRBD1; V gene: TRBV6-1; J gene: TRBJ1-5; CDR3 DNA: TGTGCCAGCGGGTACCAGGGGGGCAGCAATCAGCCCCAGCATTTT; CDR3 protein: CASGYQGGSNQPQHF
clone size: -; D gene: -; V gene: TRBV28; J gene: TRBJ2-6; CDR3 DNA: TGTGCCAGCAGTTTTTCTCTCTCTGGGGCCAACGTCCTGACTTTC; CDR3 protein: CASSFSLSGANVLTF
clone size: -; D gene: -; V gene: TRBV6-1; J gene: TRBJ1-2; CDR3 DNA: TGTGCCAGCAGTGAATTGTGGGGCGACTATGGCTACACCTTC; CDR3 protein: CASSELWGDYGYTF
clone size: few; D gene: -; V gene: TRBV18; J gene: TRBJ1-5; CDR3 DNA: TGTGCCAGCTCACCACTCAGAGATCAGCCCCAGCATTTT; CDR3 protein: CASSPLRDQPQHF
clone size: -; D gene: TRBD2; V gene: TRBV18; J gene: TRBJ2-7; CDR3 DNA: TGTGCCAGCTCACCGCCTCTAGCGGGAGAGCCCGAGCAGTACTTC; CDR3 protein: CASSPPLAGEPEQYF
clone size: -; D gene: -; V gene: TRBV18; J gene: TRBJ2-3; CDR3 DNA: TGTGCCAGCTCACCACGGGGAGGCACAGATACGCAGTATTTT; CDR3 protein: CASSPRGGTDTQYF
clone size: -; D gene: -; V gene: TRBV4-3; J gene: TRBJ2-3; CDR3 DNA: TGCGCCAGCAGCCAAGAAACTCCCAGGGGAACAGATACGCAGTATTTT; CDR3 protein: CASSQETPRGTDTQYF
clone size: -; D gene: TRBD1; V gene: TRBV2; J gene: TRBJ1-5; CDR3 DNA: TGTGCCAGCAGAGGAACAGGGGGTGGCAATCAGCCCCAGCATTTT; CDR3 protein: CASRGTGGGNQPQHF
clone size: -; D gene: -; V gene: TRBV6-7; J gene: TRBJ2-7; CDR3 DNA: TGTGCCAGCAGTTATCCCGGGTGCTACGAGCAGTACTTC; CDR3 protein: CASSYPGCYEQYF
clone size: -; D gene: -; V gene: TRBV5-8; J gene: TRBJ1-1; CDR3 DNA: TGTGCCAGCAGCGCCACAGGACGTCAAACTTTCTTT; CDR3 protein: CASSATGRQTFF
clone size: -; D gene: TRBD2; V gene: TRBV29-1; J gene: TRBJ2-3; CDR3 DNA: TGCAGCGAGTTACTAGCGGGAGCGACAGATACGCAGTATTTT; CDR3 protein: CSELLAGATDTQYF
clone size: -; D gene: TRBD2; V gene: TRBV19; J gene: TRBJ2-1; CDR3 DNA: TGTGCCAGCGGGCGGACAGCGGGAGGTTTCAAGGAGCAGTTCTTC; CDR3 protein: CASGRTAGGFKEQFF
clone size: -; D gene: TRBD1; V gene: TRBV5-1; J gene: TRBJ1-1; CDR3 DNA: TGCGCCAGCAGCCGGATCGGACAGGCGCTGAACACTGAAGCTTTCTTT; CDR3 protein: CASSRIGQALNTEAFF
clone size: few; D gene: TRBD1; V gene: TRBV15; J gene: TRBJ1-5; CDR3 DNA: TGTGCCACCAGCAGGGGACAGGGAGTCGATCAGCCCCAGCATTTT; CDR3 protein: CATSRGQGVDQPQHF
clone size: -; D gene: -; V gene: TRBV7-2; J gene: TRBJ1-5; CDR3 DNA: TGTGCCAGCAGCCCCACCAGGGGCTTAAATCAGCCCCAGCATTTT; CDR3 protein: CASSPTRGLNQPQHF
clone size: once; D gene: TRBD1; V gene: TRBV9; J gene: TRBJ1-1; CDR3 DNA: TGTGCCAGCAGCAACCACGACAGGGATCAGCAGATCTACCACACTGAAGCTTTCTTT; CDR3 protein: CASSNHDRDQQIYHTEAFF
clone size: -; D gene: TRBD1; V gene: TRBV7-8; J gene: TRBJ1-3; CDR3 DNA: TGTGCCAGCATCGACAGGGGCTCTGGAAACACCATATATTTT; CDR3 protein: CASIDRGSGNTIYF
clone size: -; D gene: -; V gene: TRBV11-2; J gene: TRBJ2-1; CDR3 DNA: TGTGCCAGCAGCTTAGATACGAGACTAGGGTTTAAGCAGTTCTTC; CDR3 protein: CASSLDTRLGFKQFF
clone size: -; D gene: -; V gene: TRBV27; J gene: TRBJ2-5; CDR3 DNA: TGTGCCAGCAGTTTATTGTCCGGACAGACCCAGTACTTC; CDR3 protein: CASSLLSGQTQYF
clone size: -; D gene: -; V gene: TRBV28; J gene: TRBJ1-1; CDR3 DNA: TGTGCCAGCGGCCGAGGACCGATGAACACTGAAGCTTTCTTT; CDR3 protein: CASGRGPMNTEAFF
clone size: -; D gene: TRBD1; V gene: TRBV5-1; J gene: TRBJ1-5; CDR3 DNA: TGCGCCAGCAGCATCGGACAGGGCGGTCAGCCCCAGCATTTT; CDR3 protein: CASSIGQGGQPQHF
clone size: -; D gene: -; V gene: TRBV6-1; J gene: TRBJ1-4; CDR3 DNA: TGTGCCAGCAGTGAAGCAGGCAGAACGGAAAAACTGTTTTTT; CDR3 protein: CASSEAGRTEKLFF
clone size: -; D gene: -; V gene: TRBV20-1; J gene: TRBJ1-4; CDR3 DNA: TGCAGTGCAGCGGCTAATGAAAAACTGTTTTTT; CDR3 protein: CSAAANEKLFF
clone size: -; D gene: -; V gene: TRBV28; J gene: TRBJ1-2; CDR3 DNA: TGTGCCAGCAGCCTCGCGGGACGGATGAACTATGGCTACACCTTC; CDR3 protein: CASSLAGRMNYGYTF
clone size: -; D gene: -; V gene: TRBV6-1; J gene: TRBJ2-1; CDR3 DNA: TGTGCCAGCAGTGAAGCGATAGTAGCGGCGTTCTTC; CDR3 protein: CASSEAIVAAFF
clone size: -; D gene: -; V gene: TRBV5-1; J gene: TRBJ2-7; CDR3 DNA: TGCGCCAGCAGCTTGGGACGGATCGGTACCTTTACCTACGAGCAGTACTTC; CDR3 protein: CASSLGRIGTFTYEQYF
clone size: -; D gene: TRBD1; V gene: TRBV5-1; J gene: TRBJ2-3; CDR3 DNA: TGCGCCAGCAGCTTAGGGCAGGGGGAGAGGTCAGATACGCAGTATTTT; CDR3 protein: CASSLGQGERSDTQYF
clone size: -; D gene: -; V gene: TRBV19; J gene: TRBJ1-2; CDR3 DNA: TGTGCCAGTAGTGTAACAGGGTTCTCTAACTATGGCTACACCTTC; CDR3 protein: CASSVTGFSNYGYTF
clone size: -; D gene: -; V gene: TRBV11-2; J gene: TRBJ2-7; CDR3 DNA: TGTGCCAGCAGCTTAGATGCGGCAGTGACAGACGAGCAGTACTTC; CDR3 protein: CASSLDAAVTDEQYF
clone size: -; D gene: -; V gene: TRBV6-1; J gene: TRBJ1-2; CDR3 DNA: TGTGCCAGCAGTGAGGCGGGACTGCGCTATGGCTACACCTTC; CDR3 protein: CASSEAGLRYGYTF
clone size: -; D gene: TRBD2; V gene: TRBV9; J gene: TRBJ2-7; CDR3 DNA: TGTGCCAGCAGCGTAGACAGCGGGAGGGCCGATGAGCAGTACTTC; CDR3 protein: CASSVDSGRADEQYF
clone size: -; D gene: -; V gene: TRBV28; J gene: TRBJ2-3; CDR3 DNA: TGTGCCAGCATTCCTTCCCCACCCAGCGGTAGCACAGATACGCAGTATTTT; CDR3 protein: CASIPSPPSGSTDTQYF
clone size: once; D gene: TRBD1; V gene: TRBV19; J gene: TRBJ1-2; CDR3 DNA: TGTGCCAGTACCCCCGGGGACAGGGATGGCTACACCTTC; CDR3 protein: CASTPGDRDGYTF
clone size: -; D gene: -; V gene: TRBV27; J gene: TRBJ2-6; CDR3 DNA: TGTGCCAGCAGTTTAGAGAGGGGGAGATCTGGGGCCAACGTCCTGACTTTC; CDR3 protein: CASSLERGRSGANVLTF
clone size: -; D gene: -; V gene: TRBV10-1; J gene: TRBJ2-2; CDR3 DNA: TGCGCCAGCAGTGAGTCTAGGGGGAGGGCCACCGGGGAGCTGTTTTTT; CDR3 protein: CASSESRGRATGELFF
clone size: -; D gene: TRBD2; V gene: TRBV19; J gene: TRBJ2-7; CDR3 DNA: TGTGCCACCTCAGACAGGGGACTAGCGGGATACGAGCAGTACTTC; CDR3 protein: CATSDRGLAGYEQYF
clone size: -; D gene: -; V gene: TRBV19; J gene: TRBJ1-1; CDR3 DNA: TGTGCCAGTAGTCTCTGGACTGGCAACACTGAAGCTTTCTTT; CDR3 protein: CASSLWTGNTEAFF
clone size: -; D gene: TRBD1; V gene: TRBV4-1; J gene: TRBJ1-5; CDR3 DNA: TGCGCCAGCAGCCCTACAGGGGGCAGCCAGCCCCAGCATTTT; CDR3 protein: CASSPTGGSQPQHF